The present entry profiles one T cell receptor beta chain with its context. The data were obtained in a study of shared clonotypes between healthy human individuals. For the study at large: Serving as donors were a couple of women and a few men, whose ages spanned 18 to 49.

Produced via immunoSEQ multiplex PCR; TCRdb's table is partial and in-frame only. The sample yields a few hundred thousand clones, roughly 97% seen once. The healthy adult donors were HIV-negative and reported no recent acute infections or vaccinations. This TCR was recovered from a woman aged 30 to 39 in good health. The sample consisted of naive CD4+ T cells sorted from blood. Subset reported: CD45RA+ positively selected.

In DNA form, the CDR3 reads TGTGCCACCAGCAGAGATCTAGCGGGAGACCTCGAGCAGTACTTC. Amino acid sequence: CATSRDLAGDLEQYF. The chain has TRBV15 and TRBJ2-7, with 10 bases aligning to TRBD2. The CDR3 has 15 residues. The V and J ends lost 0 bases and 6 bases, in that order; junction bases with no gene match: 5. Germline V gives CDR1 LNHNV, CDR2 YYDKDF (reference sequence).